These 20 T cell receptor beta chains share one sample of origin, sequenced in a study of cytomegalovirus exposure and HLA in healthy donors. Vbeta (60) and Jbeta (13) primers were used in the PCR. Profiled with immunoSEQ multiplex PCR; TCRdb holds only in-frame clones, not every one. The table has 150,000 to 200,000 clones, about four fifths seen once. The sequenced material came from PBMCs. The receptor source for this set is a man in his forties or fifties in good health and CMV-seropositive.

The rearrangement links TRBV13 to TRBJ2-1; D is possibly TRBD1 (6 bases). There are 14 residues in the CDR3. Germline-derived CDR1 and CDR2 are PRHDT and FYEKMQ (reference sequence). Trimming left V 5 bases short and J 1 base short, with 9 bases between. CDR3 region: CASSLGTSYNEQFF. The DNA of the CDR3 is TGTGCCAGCAGCCTCGGGACATCCTACAATGAGCAGTTCTTC.

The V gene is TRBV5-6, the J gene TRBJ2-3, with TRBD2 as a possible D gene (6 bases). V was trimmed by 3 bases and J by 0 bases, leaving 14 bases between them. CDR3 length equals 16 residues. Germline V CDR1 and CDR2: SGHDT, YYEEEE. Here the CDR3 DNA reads TGTGCCAGCAGCTCGTCGAGGCGGGGCAGCACAGATACGCAGTATTTT. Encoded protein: CASSSSRRGSTDTQYF.

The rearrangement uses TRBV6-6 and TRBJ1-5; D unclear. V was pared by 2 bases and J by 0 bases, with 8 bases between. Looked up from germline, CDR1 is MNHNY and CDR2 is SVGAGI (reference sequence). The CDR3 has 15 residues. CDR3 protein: CASSYGRNSNQPQHF. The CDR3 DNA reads TGTGCCAGCAGTTACGGCAGAAATAGCAATCAGCCCCAGCATTTT.

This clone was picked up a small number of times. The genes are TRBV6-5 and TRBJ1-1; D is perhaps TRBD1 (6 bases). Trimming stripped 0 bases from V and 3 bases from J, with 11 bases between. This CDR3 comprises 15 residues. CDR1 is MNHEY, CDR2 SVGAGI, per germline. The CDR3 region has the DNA TGTGCCAGCAGTTACTCGATGGGGGCGGACACTGAAGCTTTCTTT. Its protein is CASSYSMGADTEAFF.

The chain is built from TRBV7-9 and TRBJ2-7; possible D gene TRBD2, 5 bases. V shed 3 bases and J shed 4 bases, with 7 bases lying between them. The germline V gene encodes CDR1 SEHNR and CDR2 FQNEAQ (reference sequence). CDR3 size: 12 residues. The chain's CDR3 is CASSLSGYEQYF. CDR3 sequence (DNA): TGTGCCAGCAGCTTGTCGGGATACGAGCAGTACTTC.

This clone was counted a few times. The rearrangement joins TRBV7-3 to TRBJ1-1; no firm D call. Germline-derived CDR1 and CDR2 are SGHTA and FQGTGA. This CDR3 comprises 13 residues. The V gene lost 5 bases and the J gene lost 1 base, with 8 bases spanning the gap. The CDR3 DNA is TGTGCCAGCAGCAGAGATCGGAACACTGAAGCTTTCTTT. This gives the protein CASSRDRNTEAFF.

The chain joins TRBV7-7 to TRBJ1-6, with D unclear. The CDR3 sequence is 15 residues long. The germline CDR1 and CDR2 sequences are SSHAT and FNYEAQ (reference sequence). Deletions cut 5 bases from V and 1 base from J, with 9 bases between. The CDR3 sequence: CASSPGLSYNSPLHF. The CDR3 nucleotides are TGTGCCAGCAGCCCGGGATTGTCCTATAATTCACCCCTCCACTTT.

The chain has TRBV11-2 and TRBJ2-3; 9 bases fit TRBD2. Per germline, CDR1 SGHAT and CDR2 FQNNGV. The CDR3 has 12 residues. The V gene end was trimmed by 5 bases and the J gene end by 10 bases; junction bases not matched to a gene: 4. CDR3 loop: CASSVSGGAQYF. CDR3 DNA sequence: TGTGCCAGCAGCGTTAGCGGGGGTGCGCAGTATTTT.

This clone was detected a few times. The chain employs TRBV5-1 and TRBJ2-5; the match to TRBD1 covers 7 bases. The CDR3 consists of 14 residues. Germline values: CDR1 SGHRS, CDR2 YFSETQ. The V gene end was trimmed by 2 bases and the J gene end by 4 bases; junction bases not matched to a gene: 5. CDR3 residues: CASSLDRVGETQYF. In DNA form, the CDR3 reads TGCGCCAGCAGCTTAGACAGGGTGGGAGAGACCCAGTACTTC.

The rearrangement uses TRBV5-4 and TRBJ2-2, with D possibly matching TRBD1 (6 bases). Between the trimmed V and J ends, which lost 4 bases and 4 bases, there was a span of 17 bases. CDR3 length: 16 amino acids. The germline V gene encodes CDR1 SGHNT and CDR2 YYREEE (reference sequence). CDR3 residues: CASSQGQGTSTGELFF. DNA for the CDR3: TGTGCCAGCAGCCAGGGCCAGGGGACATCCACCGGGGAGCTGTTTTTT.

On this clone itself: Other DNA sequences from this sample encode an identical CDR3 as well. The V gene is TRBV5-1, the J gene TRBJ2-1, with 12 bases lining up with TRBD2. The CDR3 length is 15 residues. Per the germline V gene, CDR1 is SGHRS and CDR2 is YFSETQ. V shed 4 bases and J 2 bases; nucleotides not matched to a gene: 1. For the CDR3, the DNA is TGCGCCAGCAGCGGACTAGCGGGGCCCTACAATGAGCAGTTCTTC. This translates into CASSGLAGPYNEQFF.

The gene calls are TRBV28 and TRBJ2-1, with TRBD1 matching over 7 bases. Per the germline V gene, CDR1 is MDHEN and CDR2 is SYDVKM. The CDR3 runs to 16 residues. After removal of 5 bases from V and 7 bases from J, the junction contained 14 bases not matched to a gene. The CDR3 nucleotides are TGTGCCAGCAGTCACTCACAGGGGTTCGGTGGGAATGAGCAGTTCTTC. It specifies CASSHSQGFGGNEQFF.

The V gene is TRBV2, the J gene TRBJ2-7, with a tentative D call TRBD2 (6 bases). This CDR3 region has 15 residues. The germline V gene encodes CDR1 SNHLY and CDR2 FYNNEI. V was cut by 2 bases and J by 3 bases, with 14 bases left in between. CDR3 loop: CASSEWGGERYEQYF. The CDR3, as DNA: TGTGCCAGCAGTGAATGGGGCGGGGAACGCTACGAGCAGTACTTC.

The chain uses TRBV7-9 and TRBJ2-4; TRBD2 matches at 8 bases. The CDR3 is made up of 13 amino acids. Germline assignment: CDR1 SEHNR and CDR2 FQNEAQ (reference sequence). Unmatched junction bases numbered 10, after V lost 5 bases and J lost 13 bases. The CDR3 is CASSQTSGDRQYF. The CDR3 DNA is TGTGCCAGCAGCCAAACTAGCGGAGATAGACAGTACTTC.

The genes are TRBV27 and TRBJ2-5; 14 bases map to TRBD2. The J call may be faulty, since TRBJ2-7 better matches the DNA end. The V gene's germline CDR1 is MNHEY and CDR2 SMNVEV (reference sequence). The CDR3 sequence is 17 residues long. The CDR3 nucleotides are TGTGCCAGCAGTCAGACTAGCGGGAGGGCCAAGCCCTACGAGCAGTACTTC. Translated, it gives CASSQTSGRAKPYEQYF.

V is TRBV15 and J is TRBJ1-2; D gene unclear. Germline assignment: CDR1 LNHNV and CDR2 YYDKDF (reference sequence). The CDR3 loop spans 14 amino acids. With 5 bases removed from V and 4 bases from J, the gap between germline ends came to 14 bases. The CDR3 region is CATSSQVQLYGYTF. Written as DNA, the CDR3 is TGTGCCACCAGCTCCCAGGTTCAGCTCTATGGCTACACCTTC.

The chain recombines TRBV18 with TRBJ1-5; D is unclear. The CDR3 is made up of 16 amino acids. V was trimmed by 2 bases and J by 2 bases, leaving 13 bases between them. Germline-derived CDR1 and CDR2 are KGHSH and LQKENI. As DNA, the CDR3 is TGTGCCAGCTCACCAAGTGGCGCAGGCCGCAATCAGCCCCAGCATTTT. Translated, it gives CASSPSGAGRNQPQHF.

The CDR3 nucleotides read TGTGCCACCAGAGGGACAGCTAATGAAAAACTGTTTTTT. It specifies CATRGTANEKLFF. The chain couples TRBV6-1 to TRBJ1-4; 7 bases line up with TRBD1. The V gene end was trimmed by 10 bases and the J gene end by 3 bases; junction bases not matched to a gene: 5. Germline V gives CDR1 MNHNS, CDR2 SASEGT. The CDR3 is 13 residues long.

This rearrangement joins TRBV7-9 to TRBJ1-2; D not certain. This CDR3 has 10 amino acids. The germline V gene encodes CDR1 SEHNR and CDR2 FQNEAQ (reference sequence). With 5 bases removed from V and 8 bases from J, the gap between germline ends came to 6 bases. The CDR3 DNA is TGTGCCAGCAGCCCAGGAGGCTACACCTTC. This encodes CASSPGGYTF.

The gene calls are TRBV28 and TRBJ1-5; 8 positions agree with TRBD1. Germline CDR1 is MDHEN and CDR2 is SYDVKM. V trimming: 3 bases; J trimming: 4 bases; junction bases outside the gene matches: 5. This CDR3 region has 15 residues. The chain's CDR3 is CASSFTGTGNQPQHF. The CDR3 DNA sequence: TGTGCCAGCAGTTTTACCGGGACAGGTAATCAGCCCCAGCATTTT.